This is a list of T cell receptor beta chains from one sample in a study of T-cell reconstitution after alpha-beta-depleted transplantation in children. One entry per CDR3 protein results from TCRdb running MiXCR on the PCR reads. The sample has a few hundred thousand distinct CDR3 sequences, under 15% seen once; the top ten hold 2% to 2.5%. Source: PBMCs, mostly from graft donor cells, taken 360 days after TCRalphabeta/CD19-depleted stem cell transplant. The source of these receptors is a male patient under 18 who had a stem cell transplant for acute myeloid leukemia, so the T cells may come from the graft donor. The CDR3 runs from the conserved cysteine through the conserved F or W. The D gene is left open where the match is weak. A row's size may be missing; if present it is once, few, many or a size class.

J gene: TRBJ2-3
CDR3 length: 14
clone size: .
V gene: TRBV7-9
D gene: .
CDR3 DNA: TGTGCCAGCAGCTTCGCTCCAGGGGACGATACGCAGTATTTT
CDR3 protein: CASSFAPGDDTQYF

J gene: TRBJ2-3
CDR3 length: 13
clone size: .
V gene: TRBV20-1
D gene: .
CDR3 DNA: TGCAGTGCTAATGATCGCCTCGTAAATACGCAGTATTTT
CDR3 protein: CSANDRLVNTQYF

J gene: TRBJ1-2
CDR3 length: 15
clone size: .
V gene: TRBV5-5
D gene: .
CDR3 DNA: TGTGCCAGCAGCTTGCCCGGCGGAGGGGGCTATGGCTACACCTTC
CDR3 protein: CASSLPGGGGYGYTF

J gene: TRBJ2-6
CDR3 length: 18
clone size: .
V gene: TRBV4-2
D gene: TRBD2
CDR3 DNA: TGTGCCAGCAGCCAACTAGCGGGAGTTGAAACTGGGGCCAACGTCCTGACTTTC
CDR3 protein: CASSQLAGVETGANVLTF

J gene: TRBJ2-7
CDR3 length: 15
clone size: .
V gene: TRBV4-3
D gene: .
CDR3 DNA: TGCGCCAGCAGCCAAGATACAGGAGGGGCCCACGAGCAGTACTTC
CDR3 protein: CASSQDTGGAHEQYF

J gene: TRBJ2-7
CDR3 length: 13
clone size: few
V gene: TRBV5-1
D gene: TRBD1
CDR3 DNA: TGCGCCAGCAGCTCGGGACAGGCAAGCGAGCAGTACTTC
CDR3 protein: CASSSGQASEQYF

J gene: TRBJ2-3
CDR3 length: 18
clone size: .
V gene: TRBV20-1
D gene: TRBD2
CDR3 DNA: TGCAGTGCTGACGGGACTAGCGGGAGGCACACTAGCACAGATACGCAGTATTTT
CDR3 protein: CSADGTSGRHTSTDTQYF

J gene: TRBJ2-3
CDR3 length: 16
clone size: many
V gene: TRBV28
D gene: TRBD2
CDR3 DNA: TGTGCCAGCAGGACCGGGACTAGCGGGAGTCGAGATACGCAGTATTTT
CDR3 protein: CASRTGTSGSRDTQYF

J gene: TRBJ2-7
CDR3 length: 13
clone size: few
V gene: TRBV2
D gene: TRBD2
CDR3 DNA: TGTGCCAGCCGGACTAGCGTGACCTACGAGCAGTACTTC
CDR3 protein: CASRTSVTYEQYF

J gene: TRBJ2-5
CDR3 length: 17
clone size: many
V gene: TRBV4-2
D gene: TRBD2
CDR3 DNA: TGTGCCAGCAGCCAAACCCCGGGACTAGCGGGAGGAGAGACCCAGTACTTC
CDR3 protein: CASSQTPGLAGGETQYF

J gene: TRBJ2-1
CDR3 length: 21
clone size: few
V gene: TRBV11-2
D gene: TRBD2
CDR3 DNA: TGTGCCAGCAGCTTCGACCGGTCGGGTTCCCTAGCGGTAAGCTCCTACAATGAGCAGTTCTTC
CDR3 protein: CASSFDRSGSLAVSSYNEQFF

J gene: TRBJ2-1
CDR3 length: 16
clone size: many
V gene: TRBV7-3
D gene: TRBD2
CDR3 DNA: TGTGCCAGCAGCCAACCCCTGGGACTAGGTTACAATGAGCAGTTCTTC
CDR3 protein: CASSQPLGLGYNEQFF

J gene: TRBJ2-1
CDR3 length: 16
clone size: few
V gene: TRBV3-1
D gene: TRBD2
CDR3 DNA: TGTGCCAGCAGCCAAGATGCGGGAGGGCCAAACAATGAGCAGTTCTTC
CDR3 protein: CASSQDAGGPNNEQFF

J gene: TRBJ2-3
CDR3 length: 13
clone size: few
V gene: TRBV11-2
D gene: .
CDR3 DNA: TGTGCCAGCAGCTTAGATCTTCTTACTACGCAGTATTTT
CDR3 protein: CASSLDLLTTQYF

J gene: TRBJ1-1
CDR3 length: 11
clone size: many
V gene: TRBV6-5
D gene: .
CDR3 DNA: TGTGCCAGCAGTCGAGACAGGGAAGCTTTCTTT
CDR3 protein: CASSRDREAFF

J gene: TRBJ2-5
CDR3 length: 14
clone size: few
V gene: TRBV7-7
D gene: .
CDR3 DNA: TGTGCTAGCAGCTTAGAGGTAGTTGACGAGACCCAGTACTTC
CDR3 protein: CASSLEVVDETQYF

J gene: TRBJ2-7
CDR3 length: 13
clone size: .
V gene: TRBV11-1
D gene: TRBD1
CDR3 DNA: TGTGCCAGCAGGGGACAGTCCTCCTACGAGCAGTACTTC
CDR3 protein: CASRGQSSYEQYF

J gene: TRBJ2-3
CDR3 length: 13
clone size: few
V gene: TRBV7-8
D gene: .
CDR3 DNA: TGTGCCAGCAGCTGGAAAAGCACAGATACGCAGTATTTT
CDR3 protein: CASSWKSTDTQYF

J gene: TRBJ2-2
CDR3 length: 15
clone size: many
V gene: TRBV20-1
D gene: .
CDR3 DNA: TGCAGTGCTAGAACAGGTGTATTAAACACCGGGGAGCTGTTTTTT
CDR3 protein: CSARTGVLNTGELFF

J gene: TRBJ2-1
CDR3 length: 17
clone size: few
V gene: TRBV12-5
D gene: TRBD1
CDR3 DNA: TGTGCTAGTGGCCTGAGGGTGGGACAGAGCTCCTACAATGAGCAGTTCTTC
CDR3 protein: CASGLRVGQSSYNEQFF

J gene: TRBJ2-7
CDR3 length: 13
clone size: many
V gene: TRBV30
D gene: .
CDR3 DNA: TGTGCCTGGAGTGTTTGGGGGGCCCACGAGCAGTACTTC
CDR3 protein: CAWSVWGAHEQYF

J gene: TRBJ2-7
CDR3 length: 13
clone size: many
V gene: TRBV29-1
D gene: .
CDR3 DNA: TGCAGCGTTGAAGAACAACTCTCCTACGAGCAGTACTTC
CDR3 protein: CSVEEQLSYEQYF

J gene: TRBJ2-1
CDR3 length: 14
clone size: few
V gene: TRBV29-1
D gene: TRBD2
CDR3 DNA: TGCAGCGTTGGGGGACTAGCGGGAGATAATGAGCAGTTCTTC
CDR3 protein: CSVGGLAGDNEQFF

J gene: TRBJ1-2
CDR3 length: 15
clone size: .
V gene: TRBV28
D gene: .
CDR3 DNA: TGTGCCAGCAGTTCCAATCTACAGGGACGGTATGGCTACACCTTC
CDR3 protein: CASSSNLQGRYGYTF

J gene: TRBJ1-1
CDR3 length: 14
clone size: .
V gene: TRBV14
D gene: .
CDR3 DNA: TGTGCCAGCAGCCAAGTCCCCAGGGGAACTGAAGCTTTCTTT
CDR3 protein: CASSQVPRGTEAFF

J gene: TRBJ2-6
CDR3 length: 15
clone size: many
V gene: TRBV5-6
D gene: .
CDR3 DNA: TGTGCCAGCAGCTACGGGGGTTCTGGGGCCAACGTCCTGACTTTC
CDR3 protein: CASSYGGSGANVLTF

J gene: TRBJ2-5
CDR3 length: 14
clone size: .
V gene: TRBV7-7
D gene: TRBD2
CDR3 DNA: TGTGCTAGCAGCTTCAGCGGGGCCCAAGAGACCCAGTACTTC
CDR3 protein: CASSFSGAQETQYF

J gene: TRBJ2-5
CDR3 length: 13
clone size: .
V gene: TRBV5-4
D gene: TRBD2
CDR3 DNA: TGTGCCAGCAGACCCGGGACTACTTACGCCCAGTACTTC
CDR3 protein: CASRPGTTYAQYF

J gene: TRBJ1-5
CDR3 length: 15
clone size: .
V gene: TRBV29-1
D gene: TRBD1
CDR3 DNA: TGCAGCGTACCTGGGACAGGGGGGAGCAATCAGCCCCAGCATTTT
CDR3 protein: CSVPGTGGSNQPQHF

J gene: TRBJ2-1
CDR3 length: 11
clone size: .
V gene: TRBV4-3
D gene: TRBD2
CDR3 DNA: TGCGCCAGCAGCATCGGGACTAGTCTGTTCTTC
CDR3 protein: CASSIGTSLFF

J gene: TRBJ2-5
CDR3 length: 22
clone size: many
V gene: TRBV4-1
D gene: TRBD2
CDR3 DNA: TGCGCCAGCAGCCAAGATCTCTTCCCAGGACTAGCGGGAGGGTTGGGACAAGAGACCCAGTACTTC
CDR3 protein: CASSQDLFPGLAGGLGQETQYF

J gene: TRBJ2-3
CDR3 length: 13
clone size: few
V gene: TRBV12-3/TRBV12-4
D gene: .
CDR3 DNA: TGTGCCAGCATCCTTCAAGAGGCAGATACGCAGTATTTT
CDR3 protein: CASILQEADTQYF